The rows below give T cell receptor beta chains drawn from one sample of a study of preoperative IRX-2 immunotherapy in early breast cancer. TCRdb's copy holds only in-frame clones and misses some; the assay was immunoSEQ multiplex PCR. Found here are 35,000 to 55,000 clones, about 95% of them singletons; the top ten hold 1.5% to 2%. The input for sequencing was tumor tissue, taken after IRX-2 immunotherapy. The receptors here all came from a human donor with breast cancer. The CDR3 runs from the conserved cysteine through the conserved F or W. Each record gives: V gene, J gene, D gene, clone size, CDR3 DNA, CDR3 protein. D genes are given only for firm matches. Clone size appears in some rows only: once, few, many, or a class for an expanded clone.

V gene: TRBV14
J gene: TRBJ2-7
D gene: .
clone size: .
CDR3 DNA: TGTGCCAGCAGCCCCGCCCGGCACGAGCAGTACTTC
CDR3 protein: CASSPARHEQYF

V gene: TRBV28
J gene: TRBJ2-7
D gene: .
clone size: .
CDR3 DNA: TGTGCCAGCAGTCCGGTTCACCTTACCTACGAGCAGTACTTC
CDR3 protein: CASSPVHLTYEQYF

V gene: TRBV6-5
J gene: TRBJ2-3
D gene: TRBD1
clone size: .
CDR3 DNA: TGTGCCAGCAGTTGGGACAGTAGCACAGATACGCAGTATTTT
CDR3 protein: CASSWDSSTDTQYF

V gene: TRBV4-3
J gene: TRBJ1-1
D gene: .
clone size: .
CDR3 DNA: TGCGCCAGCAGCCCCAGATCCGGTGGGGTTGAAGCTTTCTTT
CDR3 protein: CASSPRSGGVEAFF

V gene: TRBV7-2
J gene: TRBJ1-5
D gene: .
clone size: once
CDR3 DNA: TGTGCCAGCAGCTTAGCGCCGGGGGGCTCCGGAAGCAATCAGCCCCAGCATTTT
CDR3 protein: CASSLAPGGSGSNQPQHF

V gene: TRBV21-1
J gene: TRBJ1-1
D gene: .
clone size: .
CDR3 DNA: TGTGCCAGCAGCAAATGCGACTACACGGCCAGTGAAGCTTTCTTT
CDR3 protein: CASSKCDYTASEAFF

V gene: TRBV6-5
J gene: TRBJ1-1
D gene: TRBD1
clone size: .
CDR3 DNA: TGTGCCAGCAGGCGCCAGGGGGGCATGAACACTGAAGCTTTCTTT
CDR3 protein: CASRRQGGMNTEAFF

V gene: TRBV9
J gene: TRBJ1-4
D gene: .
clone size: .
CDR3 DNA: TGTGCCAGCAGCCTTCCGGGGGCTTATAATGAAAAACTGTTTTTT
CDR3 protein: CASSLPGAYNEKLFF

V gene: TRBV10-3
J gene: TRBJ1-2
D gene: .
clone size: once
CDR3 DNA: TGTGCCATCAGTCATCCGCCGGGAGTTAACTATGGCTACACCTTC
CDR3 protein: CAISHPPGVNYGYTF

V gene: TRBV28
J gene: TRBJ1-5
D gene: .
clone size: .
CDR3 DNA: TGTGCCAGCAGTTTGGCGGGGGGCAGGGGCAATCAGCCCCAGCATTTT
CDR3 protein: CASSLAGGRGNQPQHF

V gene: TRBV7-6
J gene: TRBJ2-1
D gene: .
clone size: .
CDR3 DNA: TGTGCCAGCAGCCTCCGGGGGATGGATGAGCAGTTCTTC
CDR3 protein: CASSLRGMDEQFF

V gene: TRBV28
J gene: TRBJ2-7
D gene: TRBD2
clone size: once
CDR3 DNA: TGTGCCAGCAGTTTAGGGGTAAGGAGGGAGGGCCATGACGAGCAGTACTTC
CDR3 protein: CASSLGVRREGHDEQYF

V gene: TRBV7-2
J gene: TRBJ2-1
D gene: .
clone size: .
CDR3 DNA: TGTGCCAGCAGCTTAAGGTGGAACAATGAGCAGTTCTTC
CDR3 protein: CASSLRWNNEQFF

V gene: TRBV10-1
J gene: TRBJ2-1
D gene: TRBD2
clone size: .
CDR3 DNA: TGCGCCAGCATAGATCGGGAGGATGAGCAGTTCTTC
CDR3 protein: CASIDREDEQFF

V gene: TRBV27
J gene: TRBJ2-1
D gene: TRBD2
clone size: .
CDR3 DNA: TGTGCCAGCAGTCACCATCCGGGGGGGCACAATGAGCAGTTCTTC
CDR3 protein: CASSHHPGGHNEQFF

V gene: TRBV6-6
J gene: TRBJ1-2
D gene: .
clone size: .
CDR3 DNA: TGTGCCAGCAGTTACTCTGGGGGCCGGGGAGGCTACACCTTC
CDR3 protein: CASSYSGGRGGYTF

V gene: TRBV19
J gene: TRBJ2-2
D gene: .
clone size: .
CDR3 DNA: TGTGCCAGTAGCCCCCTGAGGGATGCCGGGGAGCTGTTTTTT
CDR3 protein: CASSPLRDAGELFF

V gene: TRBV18
J gene: TRBJ2-5
D gene: .
clone size: .
CDR3 DNA: TGTGCCAGCTCACCACCGTGGTCAAATTCAAGGGGGATGGAGACCCAGTACTTC
CDR3 protein: CASSPPWSNSRGMETQYF

V gene: TRBV29-1
J gene: TRBJ1-2
D gene: .
clone size: .
CDR3 DNA: TGCAGCGTTAAGGTTTACGACTATGGCTACACCTTC
CDR3 protein: CSVKVYDYGYTF

V gene: TRBV6-1
J gene: TRBJ2-7
D gene: .
clone size: .
CDR3 DNA: TGTGCCAGCAGTGAGTATACAGCAGCTTACGAGCAGTACTTC
CDR3 protein: CASSEYTAAYEQYF

V gene: TRBV7-2
J gene: TRBJ1-6
D gene: .
clone size: .
CDR3 DNA: TGTGCCAGCAGCTCCACAGGTGCCAATAATTCACCCCTCCACTTT
CDR3 protein: CASSSTGANNSPLHF